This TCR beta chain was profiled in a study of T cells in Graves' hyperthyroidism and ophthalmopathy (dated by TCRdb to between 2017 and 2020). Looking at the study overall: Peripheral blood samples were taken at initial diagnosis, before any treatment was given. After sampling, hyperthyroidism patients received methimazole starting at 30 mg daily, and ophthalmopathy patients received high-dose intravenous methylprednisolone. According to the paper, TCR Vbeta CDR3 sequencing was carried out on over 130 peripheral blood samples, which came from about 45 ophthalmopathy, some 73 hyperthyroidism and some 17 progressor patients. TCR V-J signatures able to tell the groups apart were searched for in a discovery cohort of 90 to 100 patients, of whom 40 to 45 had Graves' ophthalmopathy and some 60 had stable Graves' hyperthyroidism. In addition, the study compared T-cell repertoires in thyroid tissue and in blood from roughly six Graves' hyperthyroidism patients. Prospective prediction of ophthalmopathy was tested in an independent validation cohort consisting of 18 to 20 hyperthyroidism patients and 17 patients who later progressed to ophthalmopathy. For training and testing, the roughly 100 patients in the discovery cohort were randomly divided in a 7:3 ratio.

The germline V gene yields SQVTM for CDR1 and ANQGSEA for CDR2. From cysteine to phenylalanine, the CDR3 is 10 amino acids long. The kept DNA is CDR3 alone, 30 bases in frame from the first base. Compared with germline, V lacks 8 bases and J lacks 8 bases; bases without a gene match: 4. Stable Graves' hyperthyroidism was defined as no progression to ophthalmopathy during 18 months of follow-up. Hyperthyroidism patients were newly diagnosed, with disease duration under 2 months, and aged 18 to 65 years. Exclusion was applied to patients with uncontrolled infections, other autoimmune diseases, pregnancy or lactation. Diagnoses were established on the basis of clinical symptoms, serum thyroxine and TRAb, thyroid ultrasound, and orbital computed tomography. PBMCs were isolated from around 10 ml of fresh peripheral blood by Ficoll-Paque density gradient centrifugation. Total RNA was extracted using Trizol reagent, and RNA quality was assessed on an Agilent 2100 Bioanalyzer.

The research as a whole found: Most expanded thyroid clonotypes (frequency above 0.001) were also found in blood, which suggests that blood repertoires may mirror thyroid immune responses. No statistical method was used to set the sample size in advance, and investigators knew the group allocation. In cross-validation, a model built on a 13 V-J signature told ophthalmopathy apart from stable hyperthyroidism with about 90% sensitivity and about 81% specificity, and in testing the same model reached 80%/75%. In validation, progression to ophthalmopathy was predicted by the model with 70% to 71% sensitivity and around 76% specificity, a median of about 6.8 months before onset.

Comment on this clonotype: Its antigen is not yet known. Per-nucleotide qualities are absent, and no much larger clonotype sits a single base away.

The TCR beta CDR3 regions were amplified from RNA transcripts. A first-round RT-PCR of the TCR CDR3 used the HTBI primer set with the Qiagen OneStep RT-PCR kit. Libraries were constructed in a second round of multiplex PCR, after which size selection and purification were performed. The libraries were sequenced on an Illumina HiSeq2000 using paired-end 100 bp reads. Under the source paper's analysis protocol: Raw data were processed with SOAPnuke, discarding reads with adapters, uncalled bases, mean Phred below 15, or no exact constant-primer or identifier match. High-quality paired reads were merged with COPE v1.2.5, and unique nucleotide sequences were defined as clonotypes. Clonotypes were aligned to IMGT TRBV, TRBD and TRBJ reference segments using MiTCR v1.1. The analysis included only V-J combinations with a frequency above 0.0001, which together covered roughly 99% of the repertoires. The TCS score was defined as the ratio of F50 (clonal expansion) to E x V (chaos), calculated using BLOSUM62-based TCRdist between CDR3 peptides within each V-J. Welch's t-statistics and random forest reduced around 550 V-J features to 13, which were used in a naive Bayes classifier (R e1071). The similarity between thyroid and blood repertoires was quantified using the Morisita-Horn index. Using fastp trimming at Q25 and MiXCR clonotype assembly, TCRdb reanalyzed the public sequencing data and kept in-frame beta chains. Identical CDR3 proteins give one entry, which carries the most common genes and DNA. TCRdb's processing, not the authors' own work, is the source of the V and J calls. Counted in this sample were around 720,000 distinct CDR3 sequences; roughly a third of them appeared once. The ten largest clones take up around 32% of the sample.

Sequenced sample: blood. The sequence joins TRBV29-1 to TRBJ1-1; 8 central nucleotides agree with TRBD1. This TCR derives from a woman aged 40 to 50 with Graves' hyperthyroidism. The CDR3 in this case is CSSTGVEAFF. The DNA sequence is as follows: TGCAGCTCGACAGGGGTCGAAGCTTTCTTT. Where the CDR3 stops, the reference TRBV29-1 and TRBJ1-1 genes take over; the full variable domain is SAVISQKPSRDICQRGTSLTIQCQVDSQVTMMFWYRQQPGQSLTLIATANQGSEATYESGFVIDKFPISRPNLTFSTLTVSNMSPEDSSIYLCSSTGVEAFFGQGTRLTVV.